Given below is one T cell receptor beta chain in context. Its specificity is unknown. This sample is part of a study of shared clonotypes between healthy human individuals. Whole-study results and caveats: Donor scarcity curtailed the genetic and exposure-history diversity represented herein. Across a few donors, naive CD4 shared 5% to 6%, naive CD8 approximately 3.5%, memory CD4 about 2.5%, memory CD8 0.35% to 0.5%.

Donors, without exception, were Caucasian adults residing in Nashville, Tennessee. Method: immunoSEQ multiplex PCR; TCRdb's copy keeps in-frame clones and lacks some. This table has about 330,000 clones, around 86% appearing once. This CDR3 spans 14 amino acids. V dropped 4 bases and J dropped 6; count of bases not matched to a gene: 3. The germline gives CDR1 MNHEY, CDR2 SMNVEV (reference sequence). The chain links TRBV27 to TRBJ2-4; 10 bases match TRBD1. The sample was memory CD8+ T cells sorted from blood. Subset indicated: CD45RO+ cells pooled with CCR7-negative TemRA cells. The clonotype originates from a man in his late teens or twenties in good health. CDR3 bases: TGTGCCAGCAGTTCGGGACAGGGGACAAACATTCAGTACTTC. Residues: CASSSGQGTNIQYF.